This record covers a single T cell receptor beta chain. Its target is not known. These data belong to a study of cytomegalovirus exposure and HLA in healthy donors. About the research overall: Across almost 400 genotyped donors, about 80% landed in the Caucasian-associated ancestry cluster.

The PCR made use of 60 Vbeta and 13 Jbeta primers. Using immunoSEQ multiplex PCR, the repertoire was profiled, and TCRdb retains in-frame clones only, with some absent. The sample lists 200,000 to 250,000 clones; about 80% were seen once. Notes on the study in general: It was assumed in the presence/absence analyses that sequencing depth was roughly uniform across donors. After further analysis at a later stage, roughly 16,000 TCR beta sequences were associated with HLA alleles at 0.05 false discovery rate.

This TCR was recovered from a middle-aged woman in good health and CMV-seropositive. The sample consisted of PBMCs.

This chain's CDR3 is CASSLLTEGHYGYTF. CDR3 coding DNA: TGCGCCAGCAGCTTACTCACAGAAGGCCACTATGGCTACACCTTC. The chain links TRBV5-1 to TRBJ1-2, with no clear D. V dropped 2 bases and J dropped 3 bases, with 14 bases sitting between them. Germline assignment: CDR1 SGHRS and CDR2 YFSETQ. CDR3 length equals 15 residues.